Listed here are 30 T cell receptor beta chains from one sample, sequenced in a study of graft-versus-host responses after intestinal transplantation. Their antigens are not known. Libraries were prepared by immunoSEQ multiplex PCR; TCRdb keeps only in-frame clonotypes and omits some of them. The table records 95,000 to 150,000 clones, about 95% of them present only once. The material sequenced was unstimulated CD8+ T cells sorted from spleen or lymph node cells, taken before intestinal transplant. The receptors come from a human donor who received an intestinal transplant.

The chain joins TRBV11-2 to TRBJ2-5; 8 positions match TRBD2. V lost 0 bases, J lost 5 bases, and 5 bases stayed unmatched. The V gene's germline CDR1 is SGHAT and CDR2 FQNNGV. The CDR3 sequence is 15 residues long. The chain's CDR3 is CASSLEGLERETQYF. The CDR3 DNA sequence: TGTGCCAGCAGCTTAGAGGGACTAGAGCGTGAGACCCAGTACTTC.

Here the CDR3 reads CASSSWTDRRGGDYGYTF. The CDR3 region has the DNA TGTGCCAGCAGTTCTTGGACCGACCGGCGAGGAGGGGACTATGGCTACACCTTC. The chain has TRBV28 and TRBJ1-2, with a tentative D call TRBD1 (5 bases). CDR1 MDHEN and CDR2 SYDVKM come from the germline V gene. This CDR3 comprises 18 residues. V was trimmed by 4 bases and J by 3 bases, leaving 24 bases between them.

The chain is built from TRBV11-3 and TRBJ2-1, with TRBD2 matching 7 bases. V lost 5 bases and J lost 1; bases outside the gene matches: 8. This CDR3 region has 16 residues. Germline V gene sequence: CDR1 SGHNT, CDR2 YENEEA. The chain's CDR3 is CASSHRLGGSYNEQFF. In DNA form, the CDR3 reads TGTGCCAGCAGCCACCGGTTGGGAGGGTCCTACAATGAGCAGTTCTTC.

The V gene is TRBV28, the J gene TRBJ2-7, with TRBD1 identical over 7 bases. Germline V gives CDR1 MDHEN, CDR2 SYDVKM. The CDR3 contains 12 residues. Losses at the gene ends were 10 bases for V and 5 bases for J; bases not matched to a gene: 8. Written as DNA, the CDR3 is TGTGCCACCAAGACAGGGTCCCACGAGCAGTACTTC. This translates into CATKTGSHEQYF.

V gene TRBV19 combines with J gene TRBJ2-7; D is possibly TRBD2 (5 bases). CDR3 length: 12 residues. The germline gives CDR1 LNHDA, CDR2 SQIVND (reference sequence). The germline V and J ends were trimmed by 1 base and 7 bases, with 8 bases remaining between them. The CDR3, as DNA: TGTGCCAGTAGTATAGGAGGGAGTGAGCAGTACTTC. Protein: CASSIGGSEQYF.

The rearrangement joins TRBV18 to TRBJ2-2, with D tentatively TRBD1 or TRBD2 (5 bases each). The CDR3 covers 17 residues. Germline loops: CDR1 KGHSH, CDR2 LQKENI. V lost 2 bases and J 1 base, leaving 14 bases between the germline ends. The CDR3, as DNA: TGTGCCAGCTCACCATTACTCGGGACCTTGAACACCGGGGAGCTGTTTTTT. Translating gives CASSPLLGTLNTGELFF. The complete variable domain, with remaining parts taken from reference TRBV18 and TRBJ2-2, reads NAGVMQNPRHLVRRRGQEARLRCSPMKGHSHVYWYRQLPEEGLKFMVYLQKENIIDESGMPKERFSAEFPKEGPSILRIQQVVRGDSAAYFCASSPLLGTLNTGELFFGEGSRLTVL.

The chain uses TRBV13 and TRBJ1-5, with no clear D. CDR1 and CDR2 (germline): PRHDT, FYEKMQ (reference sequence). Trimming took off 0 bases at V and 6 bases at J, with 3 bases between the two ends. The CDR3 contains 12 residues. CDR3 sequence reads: CASSLGGQPQHF. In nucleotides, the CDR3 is TGTGCCAGCAGCTTAGGAGGTCAGCCCCAGCATTTT.

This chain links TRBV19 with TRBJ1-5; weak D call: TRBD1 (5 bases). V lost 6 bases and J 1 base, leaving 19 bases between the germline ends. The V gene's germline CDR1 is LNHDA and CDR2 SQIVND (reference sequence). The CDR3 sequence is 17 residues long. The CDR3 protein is CASSDFVSRASNQPQHF. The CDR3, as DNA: TGTGCCAGTAGCGATTTTGTAAGCAGGGCGAGCAATCAGCCCCAGCATTTT.

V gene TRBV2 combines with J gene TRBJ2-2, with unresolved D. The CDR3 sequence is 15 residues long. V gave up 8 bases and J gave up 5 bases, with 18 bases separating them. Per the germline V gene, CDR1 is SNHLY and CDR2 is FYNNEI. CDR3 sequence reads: CASAGEWTRTGELFF. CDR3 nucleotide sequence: TGTGCCAGCGCTGGGGAATGGACGCGGACCGGGGAGCTGTTTTTT.

Here the CDR3 reads CASSLSSGSGNQPQHF. The DNA for the CDR3 is TGTGCCAGCAGCTTGTCATCAGGGTCGGGCAATCAGCCCCAGCATTTT. The genes are TRBV5-6 and TRBJ1-5; D perhaps matches TRBD1 (5 bases). The CDR3 extends over 16 amino acids. Trimming pared 1 base from V and 2 bases from J, leaving 13 bases between. Germline V lookup: CDR1 SGHDT, CDR2 YYEEEE.

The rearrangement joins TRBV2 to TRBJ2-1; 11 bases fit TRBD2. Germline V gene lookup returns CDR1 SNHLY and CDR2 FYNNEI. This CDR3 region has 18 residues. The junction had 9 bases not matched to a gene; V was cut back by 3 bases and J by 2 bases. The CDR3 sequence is CASSDDLAGGNPYNEQFF. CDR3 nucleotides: TGTGCCAGCAGTGACGACCTAGCGGGAGGCAATCCCTACAATGAGCAGTTCTTC.

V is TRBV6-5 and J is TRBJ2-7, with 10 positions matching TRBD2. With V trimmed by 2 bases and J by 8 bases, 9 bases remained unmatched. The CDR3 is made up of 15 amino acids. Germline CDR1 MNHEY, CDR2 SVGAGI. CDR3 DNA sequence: TGTGCCAGCAGTTACAGTAGCGGGAGGTCGTATCAGCAGTACTTC. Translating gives CASSYSSGRSYQQYF.

This CDR3 is CASSPGLAGPGDTQYF. The DNA for the CDR3 is TGTGCCAGCAGCCCAGGACTAGCGGGACCGGGAGATACGCAGTATTTT. The genes are TRBV7-3 and TRBJ2-3; 12 bases line up with TRBD2. Germline V gene lookup returns CDR1 SGHTA and CDR2 FQGTGA. The ends lost 5 bases at V and 5 bases at J; junction bases unmatched: 8. The length of the CDR3 is 16 residues.

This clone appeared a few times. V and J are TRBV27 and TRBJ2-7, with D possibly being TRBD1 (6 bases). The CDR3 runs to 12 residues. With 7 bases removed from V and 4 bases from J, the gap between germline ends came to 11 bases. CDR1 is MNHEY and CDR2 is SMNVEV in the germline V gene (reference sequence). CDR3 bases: TGTGCCAGCATTCGGGACACATACGAGCAGTACTTC. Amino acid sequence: CASIRDTYEQYF.

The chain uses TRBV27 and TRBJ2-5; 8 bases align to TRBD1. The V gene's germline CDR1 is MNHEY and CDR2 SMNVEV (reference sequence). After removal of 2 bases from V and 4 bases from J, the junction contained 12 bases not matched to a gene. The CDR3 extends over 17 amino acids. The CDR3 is CASSLQGANLFGETQYF. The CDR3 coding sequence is TGTGCCAGCAGTTTACAGGGGGCAAATCTGTTTGGAGAGACCCAGTACTTC.

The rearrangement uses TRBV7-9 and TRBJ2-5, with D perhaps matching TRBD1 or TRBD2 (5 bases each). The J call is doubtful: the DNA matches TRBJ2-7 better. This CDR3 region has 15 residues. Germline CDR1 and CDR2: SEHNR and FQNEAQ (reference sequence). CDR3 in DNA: TGTGCCAGCAGCTTTCCACCCGGGGCCTCCCTCGAGCAGTACTTC. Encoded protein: CASSFPPGASLEQYF.

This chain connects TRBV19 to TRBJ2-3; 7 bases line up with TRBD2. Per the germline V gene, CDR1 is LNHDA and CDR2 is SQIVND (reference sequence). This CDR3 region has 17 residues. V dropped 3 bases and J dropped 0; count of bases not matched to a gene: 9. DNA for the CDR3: TGTGCCAGTAGTATGTACGCTAGCGGAAGAAGCACAGATACGCAGTATTTT. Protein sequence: CASSMYASGRSTDTQYF.

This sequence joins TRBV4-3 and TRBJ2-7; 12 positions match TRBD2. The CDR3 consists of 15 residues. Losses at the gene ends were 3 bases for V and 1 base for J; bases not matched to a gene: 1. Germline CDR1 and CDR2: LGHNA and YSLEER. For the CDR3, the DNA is TGCGCCAGCAGCCAGACTAGCGGGAGTTCCTACGAGCAGTACTTC. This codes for CASSQTSGSSYEQYF.

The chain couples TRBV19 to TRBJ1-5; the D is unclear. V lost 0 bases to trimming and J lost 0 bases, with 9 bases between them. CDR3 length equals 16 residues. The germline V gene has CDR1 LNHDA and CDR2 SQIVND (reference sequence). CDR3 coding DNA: TGTGCCAGTAGTATAGATCTGCCGGATAGCAATCAGCCCCAGCATTTT. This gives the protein CASSIDLPDSNQPQHF.

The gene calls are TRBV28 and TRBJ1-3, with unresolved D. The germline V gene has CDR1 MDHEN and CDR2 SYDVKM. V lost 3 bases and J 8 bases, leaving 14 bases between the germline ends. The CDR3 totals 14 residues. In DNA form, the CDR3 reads TGTGCCAGCAGTTTTCGGCTAGGAACGGACACCATATATTTT. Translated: CASSFRLGTDTIYF.

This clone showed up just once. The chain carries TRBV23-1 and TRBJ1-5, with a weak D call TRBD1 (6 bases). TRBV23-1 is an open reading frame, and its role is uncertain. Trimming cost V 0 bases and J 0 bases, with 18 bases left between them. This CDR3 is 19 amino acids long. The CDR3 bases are TGCGCCAGCAGTCAATCGGGAGGGGGACGGTCTTATAGCAATCAGCCCCAGCATTTT. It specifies CASSQSGGGRSYSNQPQHF.

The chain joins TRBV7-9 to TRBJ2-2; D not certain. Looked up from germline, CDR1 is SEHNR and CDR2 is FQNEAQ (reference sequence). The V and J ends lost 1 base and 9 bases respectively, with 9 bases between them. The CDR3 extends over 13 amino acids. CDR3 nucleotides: TGTGCCAGCAGCTTAGGCCGGGCCCGGGAGCTGTTTTTT. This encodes CASSLGRARELFF.

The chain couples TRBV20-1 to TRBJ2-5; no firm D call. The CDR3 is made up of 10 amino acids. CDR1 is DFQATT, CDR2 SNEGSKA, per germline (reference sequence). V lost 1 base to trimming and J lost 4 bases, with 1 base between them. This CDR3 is CSARGETQYF. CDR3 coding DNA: TGCAGTGCTAGAGGAGAGACCCAGTACTTC.

The CDR3 coding sequence is TGTGCCAGCAGCCAAGAAGCTAGCGGCTCCTACGAGCAGTACTTC. This gives the protein CASSQEASGSYEQYF. The chain is built from TRBV4-2 and TRBJ2-5, with 7 nucleotides matching TRBD2. TRBJ2-7 matches the DNA end more closely, so the J call is doubtful. The CDR3 loop spans 15 amino acids. Per germline, CDR1 LGHNA and CDR2 YNFKEQ.

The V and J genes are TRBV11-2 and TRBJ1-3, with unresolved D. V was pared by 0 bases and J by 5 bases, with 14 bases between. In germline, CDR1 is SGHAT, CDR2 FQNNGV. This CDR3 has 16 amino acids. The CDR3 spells CASSLDTAASRNTIYF. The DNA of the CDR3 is TGTGCCAGCAGCTTAGATACAGCCGCCTCGAGAAACACCATATATTTT.

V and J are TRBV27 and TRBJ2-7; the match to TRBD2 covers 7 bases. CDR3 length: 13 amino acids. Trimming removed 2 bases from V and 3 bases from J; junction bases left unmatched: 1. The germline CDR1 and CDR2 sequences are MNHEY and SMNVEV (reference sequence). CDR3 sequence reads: CASSLGGGYEQYF. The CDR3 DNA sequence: TGTGCCAGCAGTTTAGGGGGGGGCTACGAGCAGTACTTC.

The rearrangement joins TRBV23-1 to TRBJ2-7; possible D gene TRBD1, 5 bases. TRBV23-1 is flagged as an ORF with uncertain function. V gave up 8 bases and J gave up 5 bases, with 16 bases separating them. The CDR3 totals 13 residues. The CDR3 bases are TGCGCCAGCTTGATGATAAGGGGCCACGAGCAGTACTTC. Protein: CASLMIRGHEQYF.

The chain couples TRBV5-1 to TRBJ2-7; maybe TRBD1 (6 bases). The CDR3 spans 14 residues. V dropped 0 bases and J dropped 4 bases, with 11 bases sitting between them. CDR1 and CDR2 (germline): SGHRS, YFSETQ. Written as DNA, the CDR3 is TGCGCCAGCAGCTTGGACAGGGTGGGTTACGAGCAGTACTTC. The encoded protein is CASSLDRVGYEQYF.

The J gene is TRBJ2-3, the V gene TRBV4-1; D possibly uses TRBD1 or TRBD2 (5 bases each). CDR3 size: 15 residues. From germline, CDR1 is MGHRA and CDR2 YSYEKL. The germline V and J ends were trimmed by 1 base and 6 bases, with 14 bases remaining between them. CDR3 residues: CASSQVLGTGDTQYF. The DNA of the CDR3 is TGCGCCAGCAGCCAAGTTCTGGGGACGGGGGATACGCAGTATTTT.

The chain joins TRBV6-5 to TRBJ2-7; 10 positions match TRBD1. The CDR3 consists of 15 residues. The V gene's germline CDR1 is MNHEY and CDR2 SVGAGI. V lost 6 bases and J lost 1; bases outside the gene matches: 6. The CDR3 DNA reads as TGTGCCAGCAGGCCCCCGGGACAGGGGTCCTACGAGCAGTACTTC. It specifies CASRPPGQGSYEQYF.